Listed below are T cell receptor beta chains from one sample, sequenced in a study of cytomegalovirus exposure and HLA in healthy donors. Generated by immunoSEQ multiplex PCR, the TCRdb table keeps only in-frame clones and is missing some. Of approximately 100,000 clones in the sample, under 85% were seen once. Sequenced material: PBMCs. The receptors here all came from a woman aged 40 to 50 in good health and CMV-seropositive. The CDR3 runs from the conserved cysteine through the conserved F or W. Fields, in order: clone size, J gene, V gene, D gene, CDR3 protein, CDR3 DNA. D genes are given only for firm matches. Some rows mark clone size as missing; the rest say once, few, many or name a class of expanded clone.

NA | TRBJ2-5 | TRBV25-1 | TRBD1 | CASSESGQGGWETQYF | TGTGCCAGCAGTGAATCGGGACAGGGTGGATGGGAGACCCAGTACTTC
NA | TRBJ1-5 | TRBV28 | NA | CASSLSLGQPNQPQHF | TGTGCCAGCAGTTTAAGTTTGGGGCAGCCCAATCAGCCCCAGCATTTT
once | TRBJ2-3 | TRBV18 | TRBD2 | CASSPILAGGSDTQYF | TGTGCCAGCTCACCAATCCTAGCGGGAGGCTCAGATACGCAGTATTTT
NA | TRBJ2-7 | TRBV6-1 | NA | CASSDWQGGPREQYF | TGTGCCAGCAGTGACTGGCAGGGGGGCCCTCGAGAGCAGTACTTC
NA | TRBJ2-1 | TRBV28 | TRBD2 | CATGLAAHNEQFF | TGTGCCACAGGACTAGCGGCCCACAATGAGCAGTTCTTC
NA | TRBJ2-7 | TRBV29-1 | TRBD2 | CSAGAGGPLYEQYF | TGCAGCGCTGGGGCGGGAGGGCCTCTCTACGAGCAGTACTTC
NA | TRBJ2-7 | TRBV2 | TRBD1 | CASSAGTGRNSYEQYF | TGTGCCAGCAGCGCCGGGACAGGGCGAAATTCCTACGAGCAGTACTTC
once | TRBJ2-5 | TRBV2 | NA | CASSDPGGLETQYF | TGTGCCAGCAGTGATCCCGGGGGGCTGGAGACCCAGTACTTC
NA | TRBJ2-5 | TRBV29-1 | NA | CSSGRGAGETQYF | TGCAGCTCCGGTCGGGGGGCGGGAGAGACCCAGTACTTC
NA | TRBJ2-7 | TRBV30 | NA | CAWHKHGVNYEQYF | TGTGCCTGGCACAAGCACGGGGTTAACTACGAGCAGTACTTC
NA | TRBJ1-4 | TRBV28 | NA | CASSLPYDRNQLFF | TGTGCCAGCAGTTTACCCTATGACAGGAACCAACTGTTTTTT
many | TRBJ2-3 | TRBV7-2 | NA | CASSLVSSDTQYF | TGTGCCAGCAGCTTAGTTAGCTCAGATACGCAGTATTTT
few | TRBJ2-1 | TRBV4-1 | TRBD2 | CASTEGLASLNEQFF | TGCGCCAGCACCGAGGGACTAGCGAGCCTCAATGAGCAGTTCTTC
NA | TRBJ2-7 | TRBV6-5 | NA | CASSSPGGEPPYEQYF | TGTGCCAGCAGTTCACCCGGGGGAGAACCCCCCTACGAGCAGTACTTC
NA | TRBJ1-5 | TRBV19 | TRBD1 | CASSQTGDQPNNQPQHF | TGTGCCAGTAGTCAGACAGGGGATCAGCCTAACAATCAGCCCCAGCATTTT
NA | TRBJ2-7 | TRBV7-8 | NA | CASSSQGPLRDFTYEQYF | TGTGCCAGCAGCTCTCAGGGCCCGCTTCGTGACTTTACCTACGAGCAGTACTTC
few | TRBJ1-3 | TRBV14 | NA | CASSPQYSGNTIYF | TGTGCCAGCAGCCCGCAGTACTCTGGAAACACCATATATTTT
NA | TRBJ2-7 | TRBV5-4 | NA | CASSLEPGSEQYF | TGTGCCAGCAGCTTGGAGCCGGGGAGCGAGCAGTACTTC
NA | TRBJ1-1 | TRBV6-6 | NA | CASSPPNQGGTEAFF | TGTGCCAGCAGCCCACCAAATCAGGGAGGTACTGAAGCTTTCTTT
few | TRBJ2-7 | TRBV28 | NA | CASSLSRGSRWYF | TGTGCCAGCAGTTTATCCAGGGGCTCTAGGTGGTACTTC
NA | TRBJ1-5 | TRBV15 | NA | CATSRRLGQPQHF | TGTGCCACCAGCAGACGCCTAGGTCAGCCCCAGCATTTT
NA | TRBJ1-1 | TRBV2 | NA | CASKAGESTEAFF | TGTGCCAGCAAGGCCGGGGAAAGCACTGAAGCTTTCTTT
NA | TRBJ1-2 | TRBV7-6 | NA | CASSSDTYGYTF | TGTGCCAGCAGCTCCGACACCTATGGCTACACCTTC
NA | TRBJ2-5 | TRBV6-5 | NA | CASSPPRETQYF | TGTGCCAGCAGCCCCCCGCGTGAGACCCAGTACTTC
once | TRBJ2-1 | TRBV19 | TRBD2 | CASSEGTSAYNEQFF | TGTGCCAGTAGTGAGGGGACTAGCGCGTACAATGAGCAGTTCTTC
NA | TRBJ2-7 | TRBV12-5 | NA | CASGQPSRGTLSSYEQYF | TGTGCTAGTGGTCAGCCGTCCCGAGGGACACTGAGCTCCTACGAGCAGTACTTC
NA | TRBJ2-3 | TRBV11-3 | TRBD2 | CASSLGTLSGRALDTQYF | TGTGCCAGCAGCTTAGGTACCCTTAGCGGGAGGGCCCTGGATACGCAGTATTTT
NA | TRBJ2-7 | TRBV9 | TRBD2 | CASSVGPGLAPHEQYF | TGTGCCAGCAGCGTAGGGCCGGGACTAGCGCCCCACGAGCAGTACTTC
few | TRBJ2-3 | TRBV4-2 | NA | CASSQDGSGPQTDTQYF | TGTGCCAGCAGCCAAGACGGGAGCGGCCCTCAGACAGATACGCAGTATTTT
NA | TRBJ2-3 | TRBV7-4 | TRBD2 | CASSRGPGLAGARSTDTQYF | TGTGCCAGCAGCCGAGGCCCAGGGCTAGCGGGAGCACGTAGCACAGATACGCAGTATTTT
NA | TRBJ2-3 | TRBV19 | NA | CASSIDGRGGYNTQYF | TGTGCCAGTAGTATAGATGGCAGGGGAGGGTATAATACGCAGTATTTT
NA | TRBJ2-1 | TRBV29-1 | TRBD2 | CSVEKEFGGGVYNEQFF | TGCAGCGTTGAAAAGGAATTCGGGGGGGGCGTCTACAATGAGCAGTTCTTC
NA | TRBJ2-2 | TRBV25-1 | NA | CASSVGQNTGELFF | TGTGCCAGCAGCGTGGGACAGAACACCGGGGAGCTGTTTTTT